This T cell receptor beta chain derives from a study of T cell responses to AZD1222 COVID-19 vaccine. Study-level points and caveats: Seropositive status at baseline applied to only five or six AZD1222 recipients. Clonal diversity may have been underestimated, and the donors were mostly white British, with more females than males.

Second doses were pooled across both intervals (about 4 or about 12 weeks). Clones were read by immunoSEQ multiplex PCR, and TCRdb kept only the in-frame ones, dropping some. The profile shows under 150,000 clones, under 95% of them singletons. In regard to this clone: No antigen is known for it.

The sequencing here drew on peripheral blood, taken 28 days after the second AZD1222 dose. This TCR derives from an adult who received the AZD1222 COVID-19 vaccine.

CDR3 protein: CASSVGDGYTF. The CDR3 DNA sequence: TGTGCCAGCAGCGTAGGGGATGGCTACACCTTC. V is TRBV2 and J is TRBJ1-2, with a possible D match to TRBD1 (5 bases). Trimming removed 6 bases at V and 6 bases at J, with 8 bases between. The germline gives CDR1 SNHLY, CDR2 FYNNEI. The CDR3 is 11 residues long.